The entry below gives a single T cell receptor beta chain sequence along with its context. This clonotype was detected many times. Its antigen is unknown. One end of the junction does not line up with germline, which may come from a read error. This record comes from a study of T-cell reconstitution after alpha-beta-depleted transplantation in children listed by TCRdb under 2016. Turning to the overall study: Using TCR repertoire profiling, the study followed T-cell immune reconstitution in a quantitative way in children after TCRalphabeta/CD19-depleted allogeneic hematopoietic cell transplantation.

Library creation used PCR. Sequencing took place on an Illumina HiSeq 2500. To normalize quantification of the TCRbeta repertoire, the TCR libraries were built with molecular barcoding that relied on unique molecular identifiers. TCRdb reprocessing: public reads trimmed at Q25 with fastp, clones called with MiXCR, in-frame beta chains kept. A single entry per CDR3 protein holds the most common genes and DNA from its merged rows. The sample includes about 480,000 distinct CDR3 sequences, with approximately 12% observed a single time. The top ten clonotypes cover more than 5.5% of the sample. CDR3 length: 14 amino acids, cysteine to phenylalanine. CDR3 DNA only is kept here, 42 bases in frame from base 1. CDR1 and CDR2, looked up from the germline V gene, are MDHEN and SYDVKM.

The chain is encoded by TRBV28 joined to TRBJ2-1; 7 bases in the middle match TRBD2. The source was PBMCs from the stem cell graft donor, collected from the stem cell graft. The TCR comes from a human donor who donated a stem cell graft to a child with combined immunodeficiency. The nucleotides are TGTGCCACCAGTAGGAGCGGGGCCTACAATGAGCAGTTCTTC. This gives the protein CATSRSGAYNEQFF.